This T cell receptor (beta chain) is drawn from a study of identical twins. Germline CDR1 is LNHNV and CDR2 is YYDKDF (reference sequence). The J segment lost 4 bases and the V segment lost 1 base, leaving 0 bases of the junction unmatched. There are 14 residues in the CDR3. Healthy Caucasian individuals made up all the donors. Carrying unique molecular identifiers, the cDNA also gained a universal primer site through template switching. Each CDR3 protein is one row after TCRdb ran MiXCR on the 5' RACE reads. This table holds roughly 770,000 distinct CDR3 sequences, around a sixth found once. These records were also assigned to another study, of T cells expressing NK-cell markers. That study adds: Obtained from sorted CD3+CD56+NKG2C+, CD3+CD56+NKG2C- and CD3+CD56-NKG2C+ T cells were the TCR beta repertoires.

This TCR derives from a woman aged 18 to 35 in good health. Sequencing input: PBMCs. The V and J genes are TRBV15 and TRBJ2-3, with 9 bases lining up with TRBD2. CDR3 sequence (DNA): TGTGCCACCAGCAGAGGACTAGCGGCAGATACGCAGTATTTT. It specifies CATSRGLAADTQYF.